These T cell receptor beta chains were read from a single sample in a study of T cell changes during pregnancy in multiple sclerosis. Here immunoSEQ multiplex PCR was the method, and the copy in TCRdb shows in-frame clones only, minus some. This table holds fewer than 40,000 clones, around 92% found once. The sample was CD4+ T cells from peripheral blood mononuclear cells, taken after pregnancy. These receptors were obtained from a female donor with multiple sclerosis, enrolled in a pregnancy study. The CDR3 runs from the conserved cysteine through the conserved F or W. Each record gives: CDR3 protein, CDR3 DNA, D gene, J gene, clone size, V gene. A D gene is named only where the DNA matches it firmly. Only part of the rows carry a size: once, few, many, or a class if the clone is expanded.

CASSSSGQETQYF TGTGCCAGTAGTAGTAGCGGGCAAGAGACCCAGTACTTC TRBD2 TRBJ2-5 once TRBV19
CASRPGGSPPGTQYF TGTGCCAGCAGGCCCGGGGGGTCCCCCCCGGGTACGCAGTATTTT TRBD2 TRBJ2-3 NA TRBV6-1
CASSIWDRGSKTEAFF TGTGCCAGTAGTATCTGGGACAGGGGGTCTAAGACTGAAGCTTTCTTT TRBD1 TRBJ1-1 medium-sized TRBV19
CSVADRANTGELFF TGCAGCGTTGCGGACAGGGCGAACACCGGGGAGCTGTTTTTT TRBD1 TRBJ2-2 NA TRBV29-1
CASSHTGAMTGELFF TGCGCCAGCAGCCACACTGGGGCCATGACCGGGGAGCTGTTTTTT NA TRBJ2-2 NA TRBV4-1
CASSPLGDYNYGYTF TGTGCCAGCTCACCACTTGGAGATTATAACTATGGCTACACCTTC NA TRBJ1-2 once TRBV18
CASSSWTGETEKLFF TGTGCCAGCAGCAGCTGGACGGGGGAGACTGAAAAACTGTTTTTT NA TRBJ1-4 NA TRBV25-1
CASSTAGPGLNEQFF TGTGCCAGCAGTACGGCAGGCCCTGGCTTGAATGAGCAGTTCTTC NA TRBJ2-1 once TRBV6-5
CASSQEPGTSGGLSHNEQFF TGCGCCAGCAGCCAAGAACCCGGGACTAGCGGGGGTCTTAGCCACAATGAGCAGTTCTTC TRBD2 TRBJ2-1 NA TRBV4-1
CATHRGRGLDYGYTF TGTGCCACCCACAGGGGCCGGGGGCTTGACTATGGCTACACCTTC TRBD1 TRBJ1-2 NA TRBV19
CASSLGDSRSGHTF TGTGCCAGCAGCTTAGGGGACTCCCGTAGTGGCCACACCTTC NA TRBJ1-2 NA TRBV11-2
CASSGRGAVGEKLFF TGTGCCAGCAGTGGGCGTGGGGCAGTAGGTGAAAAACTGTTTTTT NA TRBJ1-4 NA TRBV9
CASSWKGFYEQYF TGTGCCAGCAGTTGGAAGGGGTTTTACGAGCAGTACTTC NA TRBJ2-7 NA TRBV5-6
CASSFGRGHEQYF TGTGCCAGCAGCTTCGGCAGGGGACACGAGCAGTACTTC NA TRBJ2-7 NA TRBV11-3
CASSVVPSGVGSGANVLTF TGTGCCAGCAGCGTAGTTCCTAGCGGGGTGGGCTCTGGGGCCAACGTCCTGACTTTC TRBD2 TRBJ2-6 NA TRBV9
CASSPDSSPKWDF TGCGCCAGCAGCCCGGACAGCTCACCAAAGTGGGACTTC NA TRBJ2-7 NA TRBV5-1